Following are 8 T cell receptor beta chains from one sample sequenced in a study of blood T cell repertoires in COVID-19. Generated by immunoSEQ multiplex PCR, the TCRdb table keeps only in-frame clones and is missing some. This table has around 80,000 clones, approximately 83% appearing once. The specimen was peripheral blood. These TCRs come from a human donor in a cohort sampled during active COVID-19.

V usage is TRBV14 and J usage is TRBJ2-3; 8 nucleotides line up with TRBD2. The CDR3 consists of 15 residues. V was pared by 3 bases and J by 5 bases, with 7 bases of the junction left unmatched. The germline gives CDR1 SGHDN, CDR2 FVKESK. The CDR3 DNA reads as TGTGCCAGCAGCCATGCGGGACTAGTCTTAGATACGCAGTATTTT. This encodes CASSHAGLVLDTQYF.

The sample holds a few counts of this clone. The chain carries TRBV28 and TRBJ1-2, with TRBD1 matching 8 bases. The CDR3 contains 14 residues. Germline V lookup: CDR1 MDHEN, CDR2 SYDVKM. V trimming: 3 bases; J trimming: 8 bases; junction bases outside the gene matches: 8. CDR3 in amino acids: CASSLTTGVYGYTF. The CDR3 DNA reads TGTGCCAGCAGTTTGACGACAGGGGTTTACGGCTACACCTTC.

The rearrangement uses TRBV14 and TRBJ2-7, with 10 positions matching TRBD1. Germline V gene data show CDR1 as SGHDN and CDR2 as FVKESK. The CDR3 totals 15 residues. After removal of 5 bases from V and 6 bases from J, the junction contained 10 bases not matched to a gene. The CDR3 coding sequence is TGTGCCAGCAGCGACAGGGGGCTTTTCATCGGCGAGCAGTACTTC. Amino acid sequence: CASSDRGLFIGEQYF.

The chain carries TRBV21-1 and TRBJ1-1; the D call TRBD1 from the table was never checked on the DNA. TRBV21-1 is shown as a pseudogene. The CDR3 contains 12 residues. CDR3 residues: CASSKRRQGDFF. The CDR3 DNA reads TGTGCCAGCAGCAAACGTCGCCAGGGGGATTTCTTT.

The chain uses TRBV5-4 and TRBJ2-5; possible D gene TRBD2, 5 bases. Per germline, CDR1 SGHNT and CDR2 YYREEE (reference sequence). V dropped 0 bases and J dropped 2 bases, with 11 bases sitting between them. The CDR3 has 15 residues. This CDR3 is CASSLVFRGQETQYF. The CDR3 nucleotides read TGTGCCAGCAGCTTGGTGTTTCGGGGTCAAGAGACCCAGTACTTC.

The CDR3 reads CASSTSGRGREQYF. CDR3 nucleotides: TGTGCCAGCAGCACTAGCGGGAGGGGGAGGGAGCAGTACTTC. V and J are TRBV6-6 and TRBJ2-7, with TRBD2 matching 13 bases. CDR3 length: 14 amino acids. Germline-derived CDR1 and CDR2 are MNHNY and SVGAGI (reference sequence). The trim removed 6 bases at V and 7 bases at J, leaving 6 bases unmatched.

This chain uses TRBV6-6 with TRBJ2-1; D remains unclear. Trimming took off 6 bases at V and 8 bases at J, with 8 bases between the two ends. The CDR3 is made up of 11 amino acids. The V gene's germline CDR1 is MNHNY and CDR2 SVGAGI (reference sequence). The CDR3 bases are TGTGCCAGCAGCGTAAATTATGAGCAGTTCTTC. It codes for CASSVNYEQFF.

V and J are TRBV2 and TRBJ2-2; 7 bases line up with TRBD1. The CDR3 extends over 14 amino acids. Germline values: CDR1 SNHLY, CDR2 FYNNEI. Trimming at V came to 6 bases and at J to 5 bases, leaving 6 bases not matched to a gene. The CDR3 DNA reads TGTGCCAGCAGCCTTATACAGGGGACCGGGGAGCTGTTTTTT. This sequence encodes CASSLIQGTGELFF.